This T cell receptor beta chain came from a study of CD8+ T cells in alopecia areata. CDR1 SQVTM and CDR2 ANQGSEA come from the germline V gene. The length of the CDR3 is 12 residues. Between the trimmed V and J ends, which lost 4 bases and 5 bases, there was a span of 11 bases. This clone has only one observation. Treatment here: oral pan-JAK inhibitor, 5-10 mg twice daily. The sequencing template was cDNA reverse transcribed from extracted RNA. Method: immunoSEQ multiplex PCR; TCRdb's copy keeps in-frame clones and lacks some. The table includes about 190,000 clones, approximately 57% detected once. J is TRBJ1-1 and V is TRBV29-1; D not certain. The sample consisted of CD4+ T cells sorted from blood, taken at week 24, from a patient treated with tofacitinib. This TCR derives from a human donor with alopecia areata. The CDR3 loop reads CSVGDGGTEAFF. As DNA, the CDR3 is TGCAGCGTTGGAGACGGAGGGACTGAAGCTTTCTTT.